This TCR beta chain was profiled in a study of OX40 agonist ivuxolimab in advanced cancers. Turning to the study itself: Prior therapy, whether anti-PD-1, anti-PD-L1 or anti-CTLA-4, was allowed, and about 39% had some.

With 1 base clipped from V and 9 bases from J, the junction kept 9 bases outside the gene matches. Germline V gives CDR1 SGHNT, CDR2 YYREEE (reference sequence). The CDR3 is 16 residues long. The repertoire was sequenced with immunoSEQ multiplex PCR; TCRdb's copy has only in-frame clones and lacks some. Of around 100,000 clones listed, roughly 90% are singletons. The gene calls are TRBV5-4 and TRBJ2-1, with TRBD2 identical over 11 bases. The TCR sequence derives from an adult with an advanced solid tumor such as melanoma, head and neck, liver or kidney cancer. The source was CD4+ or CD8+ T cells sorted from blood, collected in a trial of the OX40 agonist ivuxolimab. The CDR3 coding sequence is TGTGCCAGCAGCTTGCTGTTAGCGGGGGGGCGTGGTGAGCAGTTCTTC. Amino acid sequence: CASSLLLAGGRGEQFF.